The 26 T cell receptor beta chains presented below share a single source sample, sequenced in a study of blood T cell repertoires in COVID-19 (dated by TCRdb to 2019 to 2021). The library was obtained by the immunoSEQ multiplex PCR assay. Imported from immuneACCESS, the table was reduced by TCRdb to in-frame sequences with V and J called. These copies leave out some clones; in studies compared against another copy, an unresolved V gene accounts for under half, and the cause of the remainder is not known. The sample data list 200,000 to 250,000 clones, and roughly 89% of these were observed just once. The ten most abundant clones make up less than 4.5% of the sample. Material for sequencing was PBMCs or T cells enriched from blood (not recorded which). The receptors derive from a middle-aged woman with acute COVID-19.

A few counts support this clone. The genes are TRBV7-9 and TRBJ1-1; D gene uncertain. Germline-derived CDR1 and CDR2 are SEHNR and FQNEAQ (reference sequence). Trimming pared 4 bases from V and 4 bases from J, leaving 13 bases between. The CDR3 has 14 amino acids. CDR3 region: CASSSENRGTEAFF. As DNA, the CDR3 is TGTGCCAGCAGCTCAGAGAACCGGGGCACTGAAGCTTTCTTT. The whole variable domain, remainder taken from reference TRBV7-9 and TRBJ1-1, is DTGVSQNPRHKITKRGQNVTFRCDPISEHNRLYWYRQTLGQGPEFLTYFQNEAQLEKSRLLSDRFSAERPKGSFSTLEIQRTEQGDSAMYLCASSSENRGTEAFFGQGTRLTVV.

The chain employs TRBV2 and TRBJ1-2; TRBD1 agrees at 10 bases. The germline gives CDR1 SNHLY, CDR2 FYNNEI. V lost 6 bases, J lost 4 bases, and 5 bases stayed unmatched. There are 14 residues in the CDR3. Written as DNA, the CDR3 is TGTGCCAGCAGGGGGACAGGGGTAGGCTATGGCTACACCTTC. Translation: CASRGTGVGYGYTF.

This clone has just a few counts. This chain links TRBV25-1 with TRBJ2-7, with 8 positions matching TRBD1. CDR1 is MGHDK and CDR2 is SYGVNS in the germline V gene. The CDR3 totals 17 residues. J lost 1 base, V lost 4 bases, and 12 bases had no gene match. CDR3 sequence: CASSAPPPDRVSYEQYF. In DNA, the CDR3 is TGTGCCAGCAGTGCCCCACCCCCGGACAGGGTGTCCTACGAGCAGTACTTC.

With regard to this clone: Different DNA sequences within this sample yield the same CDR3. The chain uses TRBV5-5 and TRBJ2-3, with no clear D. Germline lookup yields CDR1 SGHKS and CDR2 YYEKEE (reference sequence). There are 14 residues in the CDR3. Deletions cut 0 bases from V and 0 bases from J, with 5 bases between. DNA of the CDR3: TGTGCCAGCAGCTTGGCCTCTAGCACAGATACGCAGTATTTT. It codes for CASSLASSTDTQYF.

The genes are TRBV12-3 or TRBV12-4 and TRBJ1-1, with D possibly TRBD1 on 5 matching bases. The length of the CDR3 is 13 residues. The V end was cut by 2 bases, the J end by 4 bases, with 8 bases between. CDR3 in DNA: TGTGCCAGCAGTTTATCAGGGTCCACTGAAGCTTTCTTT. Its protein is CASSLSGSTEAFF.

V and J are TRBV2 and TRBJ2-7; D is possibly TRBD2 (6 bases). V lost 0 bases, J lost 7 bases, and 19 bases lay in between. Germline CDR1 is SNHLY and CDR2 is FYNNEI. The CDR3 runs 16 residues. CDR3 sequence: CASSEAARGAGREQYV. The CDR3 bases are TGTGCCAGCAGTGAAGCTGCGCGGGGCGCGGGAAGAGAGCAGTACGTC.

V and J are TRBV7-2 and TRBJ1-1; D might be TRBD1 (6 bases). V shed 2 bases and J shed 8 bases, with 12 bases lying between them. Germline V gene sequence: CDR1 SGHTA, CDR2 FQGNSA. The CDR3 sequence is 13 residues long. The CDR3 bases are TGTGCCAGCAGCTTAAAGGGGGGGTTGGAAGCTTTCTTT. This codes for CASSLKGGLEAFF.

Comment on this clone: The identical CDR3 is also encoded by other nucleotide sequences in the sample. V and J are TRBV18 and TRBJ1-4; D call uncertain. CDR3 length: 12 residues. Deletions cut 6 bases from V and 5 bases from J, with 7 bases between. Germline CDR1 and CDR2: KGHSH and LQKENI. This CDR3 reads CASSRGNEKLFF. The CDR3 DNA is TGTGCCAGCTCCCGCGGGAATGAAAAACTGTTTTTT.

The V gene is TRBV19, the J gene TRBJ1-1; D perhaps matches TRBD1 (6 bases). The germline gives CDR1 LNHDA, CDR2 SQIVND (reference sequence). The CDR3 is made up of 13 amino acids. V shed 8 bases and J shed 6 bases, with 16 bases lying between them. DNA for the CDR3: TGTGCCAGTTCTTCGATCCAGGGGTCTGAAGCTTTCTTT. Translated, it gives CASSSIQGSEAFF. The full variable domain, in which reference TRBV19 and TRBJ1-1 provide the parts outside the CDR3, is DGGITQSPKYLFRKEGQNVTLSCEQNLNHDAMYWYRQDPGQGLRLIYYSQIVNDFQKGDIAEGYSVSREKKESFPLTVTSAQKNPTAFYLCASSSIQGSEAFFGQGTRLTVV.

The CDR3: CASSLGTSGTRTDTQYF. In DNA form, the CDR3 reads TGTGCCAGCAGTCTGGGGACTAGCGGGACGCGCACAGATACGCAGTATTTT. The rearrangement links TRBV25-1 to TRBJ2-3, with TRBD2 matching 13 bases. This CDR3 has 17 residues. J gave up 1 base and V 5 bases, and 6 bases lay outside the gene matches. Germline values: CDR1 MGHDK, CDR2 SYGVNS.

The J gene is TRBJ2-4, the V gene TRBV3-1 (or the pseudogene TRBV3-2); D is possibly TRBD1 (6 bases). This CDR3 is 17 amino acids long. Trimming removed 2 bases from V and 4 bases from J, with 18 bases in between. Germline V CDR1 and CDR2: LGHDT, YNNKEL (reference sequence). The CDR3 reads CASSQSSVQGIKNIQYF. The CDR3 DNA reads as TGTGCCAGCAGCCAAAGCAGTGTACAGGGAATAAAAAACATTCAGTACTTC.

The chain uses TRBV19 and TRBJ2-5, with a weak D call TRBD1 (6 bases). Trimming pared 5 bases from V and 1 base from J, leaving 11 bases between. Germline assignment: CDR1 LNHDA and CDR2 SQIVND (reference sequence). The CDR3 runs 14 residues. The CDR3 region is CASSPLRGQETQYF. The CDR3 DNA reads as TGTGCCAGTAGTCCCCTCAGGGGCCAAGAGACCCAGTACTTC.

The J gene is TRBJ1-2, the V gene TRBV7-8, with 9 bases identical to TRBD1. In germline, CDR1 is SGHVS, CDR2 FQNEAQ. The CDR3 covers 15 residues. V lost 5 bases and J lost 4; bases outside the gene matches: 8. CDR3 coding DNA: TGTGCCAGCAGCGCGCAACAGGGGGCCTCCTATGGCTACACCTTC. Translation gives CASSAQQGASYGYTF.

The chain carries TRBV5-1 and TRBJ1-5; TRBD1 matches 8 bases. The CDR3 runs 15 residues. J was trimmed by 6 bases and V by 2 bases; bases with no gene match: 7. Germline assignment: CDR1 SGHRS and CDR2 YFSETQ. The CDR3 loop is CASSLTTGGGQPQHF. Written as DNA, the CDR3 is TGCGCCAGCAGCTTAACAACAGGGGGTGGTCAGCCCCAGCATTTT. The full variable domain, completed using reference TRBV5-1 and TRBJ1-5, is KAGVTQTPRYLIKTRGQQVTLSCSPISGHRSVSWYQQTPGQGLQFLFEYFSETQRNKGNFPGRFSGRQFSNSRSEMNVSTLELGDSALYLCASSLTTGGGQPQHFGDGTRLSIL.

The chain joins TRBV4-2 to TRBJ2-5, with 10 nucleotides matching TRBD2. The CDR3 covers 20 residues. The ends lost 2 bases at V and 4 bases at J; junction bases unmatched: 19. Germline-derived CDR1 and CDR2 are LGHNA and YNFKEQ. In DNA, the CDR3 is TGTGCCAGCAGCCAACCCGGGAGGTTGACTAGCGGGCAGGGGGGAGAGACCCAGTACTTC. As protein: CASSQPGRLTSGQGGETQYF.

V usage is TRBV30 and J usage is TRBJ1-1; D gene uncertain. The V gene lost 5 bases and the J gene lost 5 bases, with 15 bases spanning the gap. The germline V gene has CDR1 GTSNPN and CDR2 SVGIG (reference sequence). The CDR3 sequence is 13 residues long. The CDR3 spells CAWGVRRDTEAFF. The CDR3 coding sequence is TGTGCCTGGGGAGTAAGGAGGGATACTGAAGCTTTCTTT.

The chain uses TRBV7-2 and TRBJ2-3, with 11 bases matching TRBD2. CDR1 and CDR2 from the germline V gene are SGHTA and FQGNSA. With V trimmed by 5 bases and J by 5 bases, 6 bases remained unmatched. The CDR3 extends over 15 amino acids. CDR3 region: CASSIGTSGLDTQYF. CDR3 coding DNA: TGTGCCAGCAGCATTGGGACTAGCGGACTAGATACGCAGTATTTT.

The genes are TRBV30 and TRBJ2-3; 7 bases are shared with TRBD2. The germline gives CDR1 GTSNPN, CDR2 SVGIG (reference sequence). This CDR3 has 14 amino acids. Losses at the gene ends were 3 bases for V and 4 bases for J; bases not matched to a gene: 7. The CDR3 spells CAWRVSGGPDTQYF. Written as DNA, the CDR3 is TGTGCCTGGAGGGTATCGGGGGGACCAGATACGCAGTATTTT.

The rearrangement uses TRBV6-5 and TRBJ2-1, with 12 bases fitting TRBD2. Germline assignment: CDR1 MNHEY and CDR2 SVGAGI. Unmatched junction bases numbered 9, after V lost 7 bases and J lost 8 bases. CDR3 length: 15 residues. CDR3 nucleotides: TGTGCCAGCACCCAAGGACTAGCGGGGTTGGATGAGCAGTTCTTC. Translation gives CASTQGLAGLDEQFF.

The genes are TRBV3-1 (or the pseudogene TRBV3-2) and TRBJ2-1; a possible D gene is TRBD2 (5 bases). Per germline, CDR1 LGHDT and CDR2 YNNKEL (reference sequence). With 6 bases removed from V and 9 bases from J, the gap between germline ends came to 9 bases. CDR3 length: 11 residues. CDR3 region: CASRGSVEQFF. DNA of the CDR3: TGTGCCAGCAGGGGGAGTGTTGAGCAGTTCTTC.

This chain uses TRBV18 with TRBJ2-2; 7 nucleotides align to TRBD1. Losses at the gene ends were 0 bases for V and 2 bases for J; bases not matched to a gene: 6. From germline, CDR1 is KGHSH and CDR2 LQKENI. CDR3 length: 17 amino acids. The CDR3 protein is CASSPPTGPLNTGELFF. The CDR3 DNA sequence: TGTGCCAGCTCACCACCGACAGGGCCCCTAAACACCGGGGAGCTGTTTTTT.

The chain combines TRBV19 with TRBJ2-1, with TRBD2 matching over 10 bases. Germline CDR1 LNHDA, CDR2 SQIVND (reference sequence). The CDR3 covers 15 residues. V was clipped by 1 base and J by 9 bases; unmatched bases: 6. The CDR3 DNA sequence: TGTGCCAGTAGTATAGGTTTAGCGGGGGGTCTTGAGCAGTTCTTC. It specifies CASSIGLAGGLEQFF.

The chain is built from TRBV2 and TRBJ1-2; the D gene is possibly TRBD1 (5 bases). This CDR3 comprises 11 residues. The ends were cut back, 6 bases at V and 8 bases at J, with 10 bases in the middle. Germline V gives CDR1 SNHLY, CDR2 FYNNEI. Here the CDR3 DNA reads TGTGCCAGCAGGGCAGGGCGCGGCTACACCTTC. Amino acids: CASRAGRGYTF.

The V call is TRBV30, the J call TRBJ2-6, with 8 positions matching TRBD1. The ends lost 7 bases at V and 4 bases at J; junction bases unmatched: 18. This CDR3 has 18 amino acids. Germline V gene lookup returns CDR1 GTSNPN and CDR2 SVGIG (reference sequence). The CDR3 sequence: CASGRQGSLRRGANVLTF. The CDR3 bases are TGTGCCTCGGGCAGACAGGGGAGCCTGCGACGAGGGGCCAACGTCCTGACTTTC.

The CDR3 DNA follows: TGTGCCTGGACCCACGGGGTTTACAATGAGCAGTTCTTC. It encodes CAWTHGVYNEQFF. V and J are TRBV30 and TRBJ2-1; a possible D gene is TRBD2 (5 bases). Germline V gene sequence: CDR1 GTSNPN, CDR2 SVGIG (reference sequence). The CDR3 contains 13 residues. V was shortened by 4 bases and J by 4 bases, with 11 bases between the two germline ends.

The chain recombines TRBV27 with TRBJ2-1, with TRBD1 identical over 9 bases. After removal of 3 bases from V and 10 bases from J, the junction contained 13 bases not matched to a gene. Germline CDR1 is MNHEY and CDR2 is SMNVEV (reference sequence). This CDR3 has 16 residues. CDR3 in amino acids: CASSFGGTGLGLEQFF. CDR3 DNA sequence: TGTGCCAGCAGTTTCGGGGGGACAGGGTTGGGTTTGGAGCAGTTCTTC.